Following are 10 T cell receptor beta chains from one sample sequenced in a study of TIL therapy for anti-PD-1-resistant metastatic lung cancer. The libraries were made with immunoSEQ v3. Assay: immunoSEQ multiplex PCR; the TCRdb copy retains only in-frame clones and omits some. The data hold tens of thousands of clones, with around 70% observed a single time. Time point indicated: pre-treatment sample, taken before nivolumab and TIL therapy. The sequencing used blood, collected at baseline. The source is a person aged 25 to 80 with non-small cell lung cancer.

The genes are TRBV7-9 and TRBJ2-7; 9 positions match TRBD1. Germline CDR1 is SEHNR and CDR2 is FQNEAQ (reference sequence). The V segment lost 5 bases and the J segment 3 bases; nucleotides outside the gene matches: 5. The CDR3 totals 14 residues. CDR3 nucleotides: TGTGCCAGCAGCACACAGGGGGCTAGCTACGAGCAGTACTTC. It is translated as CASSTQGASYEQYF.

The chain carries TRBV15 and TRBJ2-3; tentatively, D is TRBD1 (5 bases). The CDR3 sequence is 21 residues long. Trimming shortened V by 1 base and J by 2 bases, and 28 bases separated the two germline ends. Germline V gene lookup returns CDR1 LNHNV and CDR2 YYDKDF (reference sequence). The CDR3 is CATSRVNLAGIEADNTDTQYF. The CDR3 DNA reads as TGTGCCACCAGCAGAGTCAACCTGGCAGGGATTGAAGCAGATAACACAGATACGCAGTATTTT.

The CDR3: CASSEVIAGADTQYF. For the CDR3, the DNA is TGTGCCAGCAGTGAAGTGATAGCGGGGGCAGATACGCAGTATTTT. This chain connects TRBV6-1 to TRBJ2-3; 9 nucleotides align to TRBD2. In germline, CDR1 is MNHNS, CDR2 SASEGT. The CDR3 is 15 residues long. J was trimmed by 4 bases and V by 1 base; bases with no gene match: 3.

This clone was seen a handful of times. In DNA form, the CDR3 reads TGTGCCAGCTCACCGGGGGGGTTTAGCGGCGAGCAGTACTTC. Translated, it gives CASSPGGFSGEQYF. The chain employs TRBV18 and TRBJ2-7; TRBD2 aligns across 7 bases. The CDR3 runs 14 residues. With 3 bases clipped from V and 6 bases from J, the junction kept 8 bases outside the gene matches. Looked up from germline, CDR1 is KGHSH and CDR2 is LQKENI.

The V call is TRBV28, the J call TRBJ2-1; unclear D gene. Germline assignment: CDR1 MDHEN and CDR2 SYDVKM. The CDR3 covers 10 residues. V was trimmed by 8 bases and J by 10 bases, leaving 9 bases between them. The CDR3 DNA is TGTGCCAGCGGCGCGCGAGAGCAGTTCTTC. Translating gives CASGAREQFF.

The chain links TRBV4-3 to TRBJ1-2; no firm D call. This CDR3 comprises 14 residues. The V and J ends lost 0 bases and 8 bases respectively, with 13 bases between them. From germline, CDR1 is LGHNA and CDR2 YSLEER. The CDR3 protein is CASSQEFRTGGYTF. CDR3 bases: TGCGCCAGCAGCCAAGAGTTTCGAACCGGGGGCTACACCTTC.

The CDR3 DNA follows: TGCGCCAGCAGCCGGACACCTGAAGAATATGGCTACACCTTC. Its translation: CASSRTPEEYGYTF. The V gene is TRBV5-1, the J gene TRBJ1-2; D may be TRBD1 (5 bases). Germline CDR1 and CDR2: SGHRS and YFSETQ. V dropped 4 bases and J dropped 5 bases, with 15 bases sitting between them. The CDR3 has 14 amino acids.

There are a few counts of this clone. The chain recombines TRBV7-9 with TRBJ2-5; no definite D call. The length of the CDR3 is 12 residues. Trimming pared 6 bases from V and 5 bases from J, leaving 10 bases between. The germline gives CDR1 SEHNR, CDR2 FQNEAQ (reference sequence). CDR3 in amino acids: CASSMVGETQYF. In DNA, the CDR3 is TGTGCCAGCAGTATGGTAGGGGAGACCCAGTACTTC.

The CDR3 here is CASSLTGAGGEQYV. The DNA of the CDR3 is TGTGCCAGCAGTTTAACGGGGGCTGGGGGCGAGCAGTACGTC. This rearrangement joins TRBV28 to TRBJ2-7; D is perhaps TRBD1 or TRBD2 (6 bases each). V was clipped by 2 bases and J by 6 bases, with 14 bases between them. This CDR3 contains 14 residues. From germline, CDR1 is MDHEN and CDR2 SYDVKM.

The chain couples TRBV30 to TRBJ1-2; TRBD1 matches at 9 bases. CDR1 is GTSNPN and CDR2 is SVGIG in the germline V gene (reference sequence). The V segment lost 3 bases and the J segment 0 bases; nucleotides outside the gene matches: 11. CDR3 length equals 17 residues. CDR3 amino acids: CAWRSRDRGLANYGYTF. Here the CDR3 DNA reads TGTGCCTGGAGGTCCCGCGACAGGGGGTTAGCTAACTATGGCTACACCTTC.